This T cell receptor (beta chain) was sequenced during a study of T cell repertoires in cytomegalovirus infection. Turning to the study itself: Newly reported HLA-C-restricted and thoroughly characterized HLA-B-restricted CMV epitopes were employed.

TCRdb processed the reads anew with MiXCR; each CDR3 protein has one entry. The repertoire holds roughly 150,000 distinct CDR3 sequences, roughly a third seen once, with about 50% in the top ten. At least ten counts were recorded for this clonotype. Its antigen is still unknown. Germline V gives CDR1 SEHNR, CDR2 FQNEAQ (reference sequence). The CDR3 runs 14 residues. V was pared by 4 bases and J by 8 bases, with 5 bases of the junction left unmatched. The chain couples TRBV7-9 to TRBJ1-4; 9 positions match TRBD1. This receptor was obtained from a human donor in good health (CMV status not recorded). Some clones in this sample may be carry-over from other donors' samples. Here the sequenced sample was CD8+ T cells from cultured PBMCs, taken from culture after CMV antigen stimulation. This CDR3 reads CASSSGTGREKLFF. The CDR3 DNA is TGTGCCAGCAGCTCCGGGACAGGGAGGGAAAAACTGTTTTTT.